One sample yielded the 2 T cell receptor beta chains listed below, sequenced in a study of OX40 agonist ivuxolimab in advanced cancers. Clones were read by immunoSEQ multiplex PCR, and TCRdb kept only the in-frame ones, dropping some. Of about 20,000 clones in the sample, 75% to 85% were seen once. This specimen consisted of CD4+ or CD8+ T cells sorted from blood, obtained in a trial of the OX40 agonist ivuxolimab. These receptors all come from an adult with an advanced solid tumor such as melanoma, head and neck, liver or kidney cancer.

The genes are TRBV5-5 and TRBJ2-1; 9 positions agree with TRBD2. The germline CDR1 and CDR2 sequences are SGHKS and YYEKEE (reference sequence). CDR3 size: 15 residues. The V and J ends lost 0 bases and 2 bases, in that order; junction bases with no gene match: 0. The CDR3 DNA sequence: TGTGCCAGCAGCTTGGGACTAGCGGCCTACAATGAGCAGTTCTTC. Protein: CASSLGLAAYNEQFF.

Only one count was recorded for this clone. This chain links TRBV6-1 with TRBJ1-2; D not resolved. Germline assignment: CDR1 MNHNS and CDR2 SASEGT. Trimming removed 1 base at V and 7 bases at J, with 10 bases between. The CDR3 length is 13 residues. This chain's CDR3 is CASSEGPGGGYTF. The CDR3 nucleotides are TGTGCCAGCAGTGAAGGACCGGGCGGTGGCTACACCTTC.